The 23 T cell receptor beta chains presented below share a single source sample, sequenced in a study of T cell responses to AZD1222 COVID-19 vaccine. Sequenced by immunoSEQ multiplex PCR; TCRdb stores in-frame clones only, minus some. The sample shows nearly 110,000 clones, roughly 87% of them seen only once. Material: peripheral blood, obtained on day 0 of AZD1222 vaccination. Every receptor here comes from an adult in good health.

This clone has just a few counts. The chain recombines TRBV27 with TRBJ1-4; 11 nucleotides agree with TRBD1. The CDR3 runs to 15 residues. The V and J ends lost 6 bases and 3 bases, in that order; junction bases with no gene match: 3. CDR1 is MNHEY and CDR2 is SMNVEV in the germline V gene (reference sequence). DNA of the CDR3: TGTGCCAGCAGAGGACAGGGGGCAGCTAATGAAAAACTGTTTTTT. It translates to CASRGQGAANEKLFF.

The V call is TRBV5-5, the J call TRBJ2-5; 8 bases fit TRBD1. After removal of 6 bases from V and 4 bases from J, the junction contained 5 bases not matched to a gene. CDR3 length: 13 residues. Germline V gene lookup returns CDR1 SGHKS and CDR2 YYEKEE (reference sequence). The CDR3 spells CASTAGGLETQYF. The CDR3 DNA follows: TGTGCCAGCACTGCAGGGGGCTTAGAGACCCAGTACTTC.

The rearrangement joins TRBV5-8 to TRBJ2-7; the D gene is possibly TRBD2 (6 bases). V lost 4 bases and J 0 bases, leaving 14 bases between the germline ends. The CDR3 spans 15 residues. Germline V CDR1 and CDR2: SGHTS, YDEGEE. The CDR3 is CASSRGVVTSYEQYF. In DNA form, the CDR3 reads TGTGCCAGCAGCCGCGGGGTAGTAACCTCCTACGAGCAGTACTTC.

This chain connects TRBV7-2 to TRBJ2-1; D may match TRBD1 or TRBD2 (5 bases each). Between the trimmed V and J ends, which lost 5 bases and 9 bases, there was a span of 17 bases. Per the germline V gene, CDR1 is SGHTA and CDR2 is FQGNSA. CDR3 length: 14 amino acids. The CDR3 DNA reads TGTGCCAGCAGCCGGACCCCGCTGGGGGTTGAGCAGTTCTTC. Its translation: CASSRTPLGVEQFF. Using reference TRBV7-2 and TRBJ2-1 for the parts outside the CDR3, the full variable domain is GAGVSQSPSNKVTEKGKDVELRCDPISGHTALYWYRQSLGQGLEFLIYFQGNSAPDKSGLPSDRFSAERTGGSVSTLTIQRTQQEDSAVYLCASSRTPLGVEQFFGPGTRLTVL.

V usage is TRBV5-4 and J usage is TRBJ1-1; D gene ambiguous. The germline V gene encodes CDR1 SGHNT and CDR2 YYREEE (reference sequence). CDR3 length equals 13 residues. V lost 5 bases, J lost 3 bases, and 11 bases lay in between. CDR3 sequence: CASRFERHTEAFF. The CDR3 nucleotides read TGTGCCAGCAGGTTCGAAAGACACACTGAAGCTTTCTTT.

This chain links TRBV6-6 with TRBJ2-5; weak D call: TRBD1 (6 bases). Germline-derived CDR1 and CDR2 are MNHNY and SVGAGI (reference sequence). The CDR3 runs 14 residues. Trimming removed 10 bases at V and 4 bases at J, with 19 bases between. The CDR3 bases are TGTGCCATCCGGAACCAGAGGGGGAGAGAGACCCAGTACTTC. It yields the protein CAIRNQRGRETQYF.

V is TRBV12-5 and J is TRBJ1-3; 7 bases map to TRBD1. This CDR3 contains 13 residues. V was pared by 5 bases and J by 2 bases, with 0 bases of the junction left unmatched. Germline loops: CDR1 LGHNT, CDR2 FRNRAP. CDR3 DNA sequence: TGTGCTAGTGGTACAGGGGCTGGAAACACCATATATTTT. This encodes CASGTGAGNTIYF.

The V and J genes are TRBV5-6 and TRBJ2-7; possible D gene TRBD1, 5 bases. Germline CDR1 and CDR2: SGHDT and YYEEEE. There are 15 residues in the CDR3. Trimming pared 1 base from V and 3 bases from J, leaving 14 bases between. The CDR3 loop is CASSLRQPNLYEQYF. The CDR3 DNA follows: TGTGCCAGCAGCTTGAGACAGCCCAACCTCTACGAGCAGTACTTC.

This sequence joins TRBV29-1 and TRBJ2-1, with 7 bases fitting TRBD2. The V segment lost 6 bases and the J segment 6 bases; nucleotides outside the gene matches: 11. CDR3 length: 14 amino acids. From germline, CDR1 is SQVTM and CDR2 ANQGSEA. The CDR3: CSVGLVAFSNEQFF. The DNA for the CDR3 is TGCAGCGTAGGACTAGTAGCATTTAGCAATGAGCAGTTCTTC.

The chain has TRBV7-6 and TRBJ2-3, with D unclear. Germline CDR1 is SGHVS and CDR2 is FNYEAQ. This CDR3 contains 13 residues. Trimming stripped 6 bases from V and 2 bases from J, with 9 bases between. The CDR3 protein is CASSPLTTDTQYF. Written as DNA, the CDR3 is TGTGCCAGCAGTCCACTAACCACAGATACGCAGTATTTT.

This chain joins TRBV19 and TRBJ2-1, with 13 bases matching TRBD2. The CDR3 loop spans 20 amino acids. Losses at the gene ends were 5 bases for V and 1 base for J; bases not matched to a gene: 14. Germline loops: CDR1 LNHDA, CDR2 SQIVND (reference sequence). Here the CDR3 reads CASSGRTSGGKWQSYNEQFF. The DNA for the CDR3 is TGTGCCAGTAGTGGTCGGACTAGCGGGGGTAAGTGGCAGTCCTACAATGAGCAGTTCTTC.

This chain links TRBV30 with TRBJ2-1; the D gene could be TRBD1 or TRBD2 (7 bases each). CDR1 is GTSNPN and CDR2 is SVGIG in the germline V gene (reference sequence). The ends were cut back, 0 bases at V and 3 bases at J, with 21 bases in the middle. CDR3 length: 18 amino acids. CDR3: CAWSVAGEPTGDYNEQFF. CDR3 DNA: TGTGCCTGGAGTGTGGCGGGAGAGCCCACAGGGGACTACAATGAGCAGTTCTTC.

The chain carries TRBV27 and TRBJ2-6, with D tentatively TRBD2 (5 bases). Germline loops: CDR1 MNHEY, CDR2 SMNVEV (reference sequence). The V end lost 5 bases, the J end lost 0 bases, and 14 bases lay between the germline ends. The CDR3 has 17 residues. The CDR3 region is CASSPSKRDSGANVLTF. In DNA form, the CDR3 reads TGTGCCAGCAGTCCCTCGAAGAGGGACTCTGGGGCCAACGTCCTGACTTTC.

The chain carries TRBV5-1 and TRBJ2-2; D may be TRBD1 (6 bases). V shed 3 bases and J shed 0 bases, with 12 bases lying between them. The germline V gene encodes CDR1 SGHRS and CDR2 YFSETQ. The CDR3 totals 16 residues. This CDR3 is CASSSRGPANTGELFF. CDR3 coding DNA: TGCGCCAGCAGCTCCAGGGGTCCCGCGAACACCGGGGAGCTGTTTTTT.

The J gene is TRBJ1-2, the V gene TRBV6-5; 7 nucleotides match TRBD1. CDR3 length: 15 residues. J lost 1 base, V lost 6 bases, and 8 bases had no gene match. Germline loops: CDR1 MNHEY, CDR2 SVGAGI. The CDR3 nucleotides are TGTGCCAGCAGCCTCCGGGACAGAGATAACTATGGCTACACCTTC. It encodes CASSLRDRDNYGYTF.

The CDR3 sequence: CASSLAFLGLNEQFF. In DNA form, the CDR3 reads TGTGCCAGCAGCTTAGCTTTCCTAGGGCTCAATGAGCAGTTCTTC. The rearrangement joins TRBV7-2 to TRBJ2-1; D uncertain. This CDR3 is built from 15 residues. Germline CDR1 is SGHTA and CDR2 is FQGNSA. Between the trimmed V and J ends, which lost 0 bases and 6 bases, there was a span of 12 bases.

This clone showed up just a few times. The CDR3 sequence: CTNPSRRPQHF. The DNA of the CDR3 is TGCACCAACCCCTCCCGGAGGCCCCAGCATTTT. The rearrangement links TRBV1 to TRBJ1-5. TRBV1 is a pseudogene locus. The CDR3 consists of 11 residues.

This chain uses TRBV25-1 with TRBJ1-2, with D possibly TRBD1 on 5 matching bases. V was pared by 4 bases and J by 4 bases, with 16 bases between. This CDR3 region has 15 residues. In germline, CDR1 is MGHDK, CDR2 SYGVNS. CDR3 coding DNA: TGTGCCAGCAGTGTATCACGAACTGGGGGCTATGGCTACACCTTC. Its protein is CASSVSRTGGYGYTF.

For the CDR3, the DNA is TGTGCCAGCAGTTTCTACAGGGACCTCCACTTT. It yields the protein CASSFYRDLHF. This chain uses TRBV12-3 or TRBV12-4 with TRBJ1-6, with D maybe TRBD1 (6 bases). V was trimmed by 3 bases and J by 15 bases, leaving 9 bases between them. The CDR3 covers 11 residues.

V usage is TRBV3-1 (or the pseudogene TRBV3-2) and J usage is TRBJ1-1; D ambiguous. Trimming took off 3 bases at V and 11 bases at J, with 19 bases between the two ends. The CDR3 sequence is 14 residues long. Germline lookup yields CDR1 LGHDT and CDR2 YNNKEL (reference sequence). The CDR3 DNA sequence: TGTGCCAGCAGCCACGGGCAGACGACCCTTAGTGCTTTCTTT. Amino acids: CASSHGQTTLSAFF.

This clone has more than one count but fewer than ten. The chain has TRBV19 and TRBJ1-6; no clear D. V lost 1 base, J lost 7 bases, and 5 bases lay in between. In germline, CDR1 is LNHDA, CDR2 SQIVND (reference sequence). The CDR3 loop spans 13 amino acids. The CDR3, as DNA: TGTGCCAGTAGTATAGGGAACAATTCACCCCTCCACTTT. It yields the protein CASSIGNNSPLHF.

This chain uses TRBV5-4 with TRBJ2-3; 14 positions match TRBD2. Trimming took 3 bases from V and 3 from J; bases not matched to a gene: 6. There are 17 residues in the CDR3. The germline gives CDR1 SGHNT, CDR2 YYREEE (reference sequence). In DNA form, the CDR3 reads TGTGCCAGCAGCTCTCGACTAGCGGGGGGGCTTACAGATACGCAGTATTTT. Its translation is CASSSRLAGGLTDTQYF. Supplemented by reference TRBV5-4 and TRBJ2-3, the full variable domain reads ETGVTQSPTHLIKTRGQQVTLRCSSQSGHNTVSWYQQALGQGPQFIFQYYREEENGRGNFPPRFSGLQFPNYSSELNVNALELDDSALYLCASSSRLAGGLTDTQYFGPGTRLTVL.

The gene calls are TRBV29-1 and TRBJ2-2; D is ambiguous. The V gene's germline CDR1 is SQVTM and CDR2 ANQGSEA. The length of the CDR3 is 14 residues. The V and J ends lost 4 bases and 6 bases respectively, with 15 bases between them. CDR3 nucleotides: TGCAGCGTTGTCTTCTCGCTCCGGCCCGGGGAGCTGTTTTTT. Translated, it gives CSVVFSLRPGELFF.